The table lists the clone carrying this TCR beta chain with many counts. Its antigen is undetermined. For TCRbeta, the library was prepared with unique molecular identifiers. TCRdb reprocessed the PCR reads with MiXCR, giving one entry per CDR3 protein. The table includes about 100,000 distinct CDR3 sequences, 5% to 8% detected once. The data stem from a study of T-cell reconstitution after alpha-beta-depleted transplantation in children. The V end lost 3 bases, the J end lost 3 bases, and 13 bases lay between the germline ends. CDR1 and CDR2 (germline): SGHRS, YFSETQ. This CDR3 region has 15 residues. Study-wide findings and caveats: Expanded graft clones numbering several hundred reportedly gave rise to alpha-beta T cells about two months after transplant.

The chain recombines TRBV5-1 with TRBJ1-5; no reliable D call. The receptor was isolated from a male patient aged 2-9 years who had a stem cell transplant for acute lymphoblastic leukemia, so the T cells may come from the graft donor. Sequences were derived from PBMCs, mostly from graft donor cells, sampled 360 days after TCRalphabeta/CD19-depleted stem cell transplant. CDR3 nucleotide sequence: TGCGCCAGCAGCTCCGCAACGGGTTTCAATCAGCCCCAGCATTTT. This gives the protein CASSSATGFNQPQHF.